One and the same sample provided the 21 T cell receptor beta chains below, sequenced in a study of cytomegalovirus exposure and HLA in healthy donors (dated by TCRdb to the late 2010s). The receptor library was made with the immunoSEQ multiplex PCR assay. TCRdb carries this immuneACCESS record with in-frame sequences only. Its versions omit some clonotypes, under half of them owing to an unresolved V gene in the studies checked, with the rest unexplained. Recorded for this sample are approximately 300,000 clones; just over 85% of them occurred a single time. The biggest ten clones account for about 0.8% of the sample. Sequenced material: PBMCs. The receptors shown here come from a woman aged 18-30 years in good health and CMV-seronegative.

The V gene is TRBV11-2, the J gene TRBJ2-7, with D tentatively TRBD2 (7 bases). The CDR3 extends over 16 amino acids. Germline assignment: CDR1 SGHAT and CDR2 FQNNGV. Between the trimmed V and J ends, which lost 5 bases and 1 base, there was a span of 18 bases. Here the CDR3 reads CASSPLGGRGSYEQYF. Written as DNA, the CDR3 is TGTGCCAGCAGCCCACTAGGGGGGAGGGGATCCTACGAGCAGTACTTC.

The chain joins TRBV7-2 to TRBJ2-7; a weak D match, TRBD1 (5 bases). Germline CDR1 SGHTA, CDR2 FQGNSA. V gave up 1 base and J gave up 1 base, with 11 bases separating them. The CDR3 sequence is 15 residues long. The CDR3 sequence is CASSLGRTGSYEQYF. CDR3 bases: TGTGCCAGCAGCTTAGGTAGAACAGGATCCTACGAGCAGTACTTC.

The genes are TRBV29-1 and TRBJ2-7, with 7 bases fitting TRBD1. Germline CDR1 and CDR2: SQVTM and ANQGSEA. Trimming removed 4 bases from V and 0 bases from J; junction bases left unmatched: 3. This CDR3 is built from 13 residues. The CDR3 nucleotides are TGCAGCGTTGCCCACAGGGGCTCCTACGAGCAGTACTTC. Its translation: CSVAHRGSYEQYF.

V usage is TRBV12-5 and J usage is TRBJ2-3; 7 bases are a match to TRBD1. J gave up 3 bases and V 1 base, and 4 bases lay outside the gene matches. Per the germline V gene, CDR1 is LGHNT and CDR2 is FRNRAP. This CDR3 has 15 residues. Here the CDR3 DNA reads TGTGCTAGTGGTTTGGCCGGGACAGCGACAGATACGCAGTATTTT. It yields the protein CASGLAGTATDTQYF.

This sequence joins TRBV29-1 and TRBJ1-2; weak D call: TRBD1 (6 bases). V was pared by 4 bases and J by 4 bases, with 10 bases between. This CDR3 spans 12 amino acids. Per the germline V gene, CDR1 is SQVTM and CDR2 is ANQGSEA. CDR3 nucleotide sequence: TGCAGCGTTGCAGGCAGGGGCTATGGCTACACCTTC. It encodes CSVAGRGYGYTF.

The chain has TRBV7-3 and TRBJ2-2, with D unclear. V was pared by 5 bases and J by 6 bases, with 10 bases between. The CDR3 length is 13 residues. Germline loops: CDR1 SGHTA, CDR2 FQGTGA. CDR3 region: CASSPPTAGELFF. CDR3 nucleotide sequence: TGTGCCAGCAGCCCCCCAACGGCCGGGGAGCTGTTTTTT.

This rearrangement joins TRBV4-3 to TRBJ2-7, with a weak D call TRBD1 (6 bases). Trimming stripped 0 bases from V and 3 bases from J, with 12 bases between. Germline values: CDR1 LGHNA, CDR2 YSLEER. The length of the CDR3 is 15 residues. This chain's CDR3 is CASSQDPGEIYEQYF. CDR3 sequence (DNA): TGCGCCAGCAGCCAAGATCCAGGGGAGATCTACGAGCAGTACTTC.

CDR3 nucleotide sequence: TGTGCCAGCAGCCAGGCCCGAGCGGATGAGCAGTTCTTC. Amino acids: CASSQARADEQFF. J is TRBJ2-1 and V is TRBV14, with D possibly TRBD2 on 5 matching bases. The germline gives CDR1 SGHDN, CDR2 FVKESK. The ends were cut back, 3 bases at V and 8 bases at J, with 11 bases in the middle. The CDR3 has 13 amino acids.

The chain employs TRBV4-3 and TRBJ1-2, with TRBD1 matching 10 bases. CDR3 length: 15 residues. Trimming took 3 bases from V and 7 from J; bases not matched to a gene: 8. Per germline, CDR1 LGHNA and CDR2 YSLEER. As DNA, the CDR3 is TGCGCCAGCAGCCAGGACAGGGGGTATCGAAGTGGCTACACCTTC. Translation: CASSQDRGYRSGYTF.

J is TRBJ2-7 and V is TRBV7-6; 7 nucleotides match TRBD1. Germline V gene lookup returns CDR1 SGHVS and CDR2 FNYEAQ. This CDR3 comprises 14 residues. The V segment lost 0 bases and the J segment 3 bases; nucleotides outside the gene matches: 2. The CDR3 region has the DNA TGTGCCAGCAGCTTAGCTTCAGGGGGCTACGAGCAGTACTTC. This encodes CASSLASGGYEQYF. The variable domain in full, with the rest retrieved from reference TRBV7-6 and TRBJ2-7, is GAGVSQSPRYKVTKRGQDVALRCDPISGHVSLYWYRQALGQGPEFLTYFNYEAQQDKSGLPNDRFSAERPEGSISTLTIQRTEQRDSAMYRCASSLASGGYEQYFGPGTRLTVT.

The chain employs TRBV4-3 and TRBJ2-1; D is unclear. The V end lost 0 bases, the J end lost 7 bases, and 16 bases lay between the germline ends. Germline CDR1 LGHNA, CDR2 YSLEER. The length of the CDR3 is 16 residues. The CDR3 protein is CASSQDRWANENEQFF. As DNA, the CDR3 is TGCGCCAGCAGCCAAGATCGGTGGGCTAACGAGAATGAGCAGTTCTTC.

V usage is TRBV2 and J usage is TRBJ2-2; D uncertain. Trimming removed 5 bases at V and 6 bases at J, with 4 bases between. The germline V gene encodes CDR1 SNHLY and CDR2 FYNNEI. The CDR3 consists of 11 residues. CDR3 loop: CASSRSGELFF. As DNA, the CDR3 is TGTGCCAGCAGTCGGTCCGGGGAGCTGTTTTTT. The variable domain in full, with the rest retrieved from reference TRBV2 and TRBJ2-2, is EPEVTQTPSHQVTQMGQEVILRCVPISNHLYFYWYRQILGQKVEFLVSFYNNEISEKSEIFDDQFSVERPDGSNFTLKIRSTKLEDSAMYFCASSRSGELFFGEGSRLTVL.

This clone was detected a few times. Here the CDR3 reads CASSSGTTSGNTIYF. In nucleotides, the CDR3 is TGCGCCAGCAGCTCCGGGACTACCTCTGGAAACACCATATATTTT. The chain couples TRBV5-1 to TRBJ1-3; a weak D match, TRBD1 (5 bases). This CDR3 is built from 15 residues. V was pared by 3 bases and J by 0 bases, with 10 bases between. Germline-derived CDR1 and CDR2 are SGHRS and YFSETQ.

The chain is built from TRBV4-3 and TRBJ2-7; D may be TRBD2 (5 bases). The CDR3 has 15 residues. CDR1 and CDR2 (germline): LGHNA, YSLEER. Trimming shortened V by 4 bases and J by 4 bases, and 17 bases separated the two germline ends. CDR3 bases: TGCGCCAGCAGCCCGAGCCCGAGCGGAGATTACGAGCAGTACTTC. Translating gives CASSPSPSGDYEQYF.

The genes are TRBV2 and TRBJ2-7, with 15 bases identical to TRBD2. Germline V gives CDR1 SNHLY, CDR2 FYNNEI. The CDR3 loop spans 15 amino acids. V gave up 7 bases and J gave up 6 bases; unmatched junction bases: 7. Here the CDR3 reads CASMGLAGGSREQYF. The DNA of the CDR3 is TGTGCCAGCATGGGACTAGCGGGAGGATCCCGCGAGCAGTACTTC.

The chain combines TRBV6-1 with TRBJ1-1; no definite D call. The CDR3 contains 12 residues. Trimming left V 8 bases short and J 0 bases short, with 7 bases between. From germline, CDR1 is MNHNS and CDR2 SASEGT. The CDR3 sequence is CASARVNTEAFF. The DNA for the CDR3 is TGTGCCAGCGCGAGGGTGAACACTGAAGCTTTCTTT.

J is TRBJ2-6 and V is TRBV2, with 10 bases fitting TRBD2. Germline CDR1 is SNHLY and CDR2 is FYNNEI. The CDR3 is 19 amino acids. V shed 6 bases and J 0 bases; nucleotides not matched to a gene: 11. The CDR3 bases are TGTGCCAGCAGCCCGAGCCGGACTAGCGGATTCTCTGGGGCCAACGTCCTGACTTTC. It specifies CASSPSRTSGFSGANVLTF.

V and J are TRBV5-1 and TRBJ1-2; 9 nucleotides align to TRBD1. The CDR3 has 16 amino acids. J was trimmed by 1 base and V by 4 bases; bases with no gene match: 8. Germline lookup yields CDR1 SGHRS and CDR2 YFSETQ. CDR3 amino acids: CASSLTQGAGNYGYTF. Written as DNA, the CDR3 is TGCGCCAGCAGCCTGACACAGGGGGCTGGTAACTATGGCTACACCTTC.

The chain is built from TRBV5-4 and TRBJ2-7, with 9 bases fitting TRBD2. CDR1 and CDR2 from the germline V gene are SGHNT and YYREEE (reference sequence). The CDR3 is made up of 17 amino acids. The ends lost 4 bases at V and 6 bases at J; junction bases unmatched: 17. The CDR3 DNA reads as TGTGCCAGCAGCACCGCCGGGGCTAGCGGGATGGGGGTCGAGCAGTACTTC. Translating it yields CASSTAGASGMGVEQYF.

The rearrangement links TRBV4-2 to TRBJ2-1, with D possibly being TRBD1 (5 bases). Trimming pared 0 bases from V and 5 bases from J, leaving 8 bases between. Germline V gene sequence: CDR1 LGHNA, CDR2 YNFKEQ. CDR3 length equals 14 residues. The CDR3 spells CASSQDGADNEQFF. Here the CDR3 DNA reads TGTGCCAGCAGCCAAGATGGGGCAGACAATGAGCAGTTCTTC.

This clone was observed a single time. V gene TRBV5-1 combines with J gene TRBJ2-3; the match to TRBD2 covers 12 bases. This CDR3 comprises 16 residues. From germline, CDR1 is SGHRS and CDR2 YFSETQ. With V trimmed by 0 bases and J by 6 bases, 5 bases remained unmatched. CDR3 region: CASSLGLAGGADTQYF. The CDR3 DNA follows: TGCGCCAGCAGCTTGGGTCTAGCGGGAGGGGCGGATACGCAGTATTTT. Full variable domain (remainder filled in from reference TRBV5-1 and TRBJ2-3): KAGVTQTPRYLIKTRGQQVTLSCSPISGHRSVSWYQQTPGQGLQFLFEYFSETQRNKGNFPGRFSGRQFSNSRSEMNVSTLELGDSALYLCASSLGLAGGADTQYFGPGTRLTVL.